This T cell receptor beta chain was sequenced for a study of T cells in Graves' hyperthyroidism and ophthalmopathy. This CDR3 comprises 14 residues. V was clipped by 3 bases and J by 4 bases, with 12 bases between them. TCR beta CDR3 regions were amplified from RNA. The HTBI primer set served for first-round RT-PCR of the TCR CDR3. MiXCR, applied by TCRdb to the multiplex PCR reads, yields one record per CDR3 protein. The sample yields approximately 330,000 distinct CDR3 sequences, roughly 18% seen once. The sequenced material came from blood. The chain is built from TRBV12-3 or TRBV12-4 and TRBJ1-2; tentatively, D is TRBD1 (6 bases). The clonotype was recovered from a woman in her forties or fifties with Graves' hyperthyroidism. This CDR3 is CASSLRDNGYGYTF. CDR3 DNA: TGTGCCAGCAGTTTGAGGGACAACGGCTATGGCTACACCTTC.